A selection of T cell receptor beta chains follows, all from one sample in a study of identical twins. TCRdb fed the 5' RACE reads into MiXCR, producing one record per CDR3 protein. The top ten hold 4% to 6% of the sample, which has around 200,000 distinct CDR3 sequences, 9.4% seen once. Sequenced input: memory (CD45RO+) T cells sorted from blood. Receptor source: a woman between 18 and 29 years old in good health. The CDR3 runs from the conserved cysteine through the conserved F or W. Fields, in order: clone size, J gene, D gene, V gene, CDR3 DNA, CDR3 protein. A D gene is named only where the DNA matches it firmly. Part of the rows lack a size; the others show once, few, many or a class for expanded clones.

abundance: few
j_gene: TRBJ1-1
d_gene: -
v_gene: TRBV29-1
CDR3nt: TGCAGCGTTCTCCCCTCGGGGAACACTGAAGCTTTCTTT
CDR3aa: CSVLPSGNTEAFF

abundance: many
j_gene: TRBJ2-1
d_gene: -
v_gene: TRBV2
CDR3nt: TGTGCCAGGAGTGGTCGCAATGAGCAGTTCTTC
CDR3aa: CARSGRNEQFF

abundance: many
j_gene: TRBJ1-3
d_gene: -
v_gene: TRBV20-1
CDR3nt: TGCAGTGCTAGAGCCCCTGGACGGGACTCTGGAAACACCATATATTTT
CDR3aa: CSARAPGRDSGNTIYF

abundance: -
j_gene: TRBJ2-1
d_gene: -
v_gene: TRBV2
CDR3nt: TGTGCCAGCAACCCAGGGGTCACCAATGAGCAGTTCTTC
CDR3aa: CASNPGVTNEQFF

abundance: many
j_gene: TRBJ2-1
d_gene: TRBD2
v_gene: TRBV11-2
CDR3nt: TGTGCCAGCAGCTTATTGGGGACTAGCGGGAAGAATGAGCAGTTCTTC
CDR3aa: CASSLLGTSGKNEQFF

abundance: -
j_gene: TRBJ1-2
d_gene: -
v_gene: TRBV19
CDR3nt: TGTGCCAGTAGTATAGGCGGCAACTATGGCTACACCTTC
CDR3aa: CASSIGGNYGYTF

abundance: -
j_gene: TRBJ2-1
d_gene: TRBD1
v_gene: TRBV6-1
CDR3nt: TGTGCCAGCAGCCCGATTGGGGGACAGGGCGCTTTTAATGAGCAGTTCTTC
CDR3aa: CASSPIGGQGAFNEQFF

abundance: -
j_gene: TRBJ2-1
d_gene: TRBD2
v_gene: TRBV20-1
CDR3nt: TGCAGTGCTAGAACTAGCGGAGCCCCCTACAATGAGCAGTTCTTC
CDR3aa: CSARTSGAPYNEQFF

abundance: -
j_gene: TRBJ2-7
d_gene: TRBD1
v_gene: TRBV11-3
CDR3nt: TGTGCCAGCAGCCCGGGGACAGGGACGATCACCTACGAGCAGTACTTC
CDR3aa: CASSPGTGTITYEQYF

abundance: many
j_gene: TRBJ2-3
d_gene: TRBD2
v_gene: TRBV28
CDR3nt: TGTGCCAGCAGTCCCCGGGGGGGCCGGGCAGATACGCAGTATTTT
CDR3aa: CASSPRGGRADTQYF

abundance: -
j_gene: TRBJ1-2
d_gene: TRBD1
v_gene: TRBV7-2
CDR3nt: TGTGCCAGCAGCCGTCCCGGGACAGGGAACTATGGCTACACCTTC
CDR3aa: CASSRPGTGNYGYTF

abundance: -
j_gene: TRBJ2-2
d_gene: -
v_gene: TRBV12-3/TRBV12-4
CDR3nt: TGTGCCAGCAGATCCGGGACTCCGAACACCGGGGAGCTGTTTTTT
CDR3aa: CASRSGTPNTGELFF

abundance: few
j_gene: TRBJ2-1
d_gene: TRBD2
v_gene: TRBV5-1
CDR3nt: TGCGCCAGCAGCTCTCCGGGACTAGCGTCCTACAATGAGCAGTTCTTC
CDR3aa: CASSSPGLASYNEQFF

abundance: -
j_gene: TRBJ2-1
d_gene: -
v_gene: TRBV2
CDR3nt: TGTGCCAGCATAGATGTTATCTCGAGGAATGAGCAGTTCTTC
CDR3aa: CASIDVISRNEQFF

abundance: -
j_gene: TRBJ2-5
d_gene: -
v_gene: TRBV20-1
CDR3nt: TGCAGTGCCAGGCTAGGGAAGGAGACCCAGTACTTC
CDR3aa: CSARLGKETQYF

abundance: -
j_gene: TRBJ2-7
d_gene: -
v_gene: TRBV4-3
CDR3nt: TGCGCCAGCAGCCAATCTCACGGACTGAGCTCCTACGAGCAGTACTTC
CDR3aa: CASSQSHGLSSYEQYF

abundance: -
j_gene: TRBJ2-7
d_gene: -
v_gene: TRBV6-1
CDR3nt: TGTGCCAGCAGTGGCGGGACTCCCCCATACGAGCAGTACTTC
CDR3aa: CASSGGTPPYEQYF

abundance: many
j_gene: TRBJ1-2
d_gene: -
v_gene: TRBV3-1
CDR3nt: TGTGCCAGCAGCCAACAGGGAGCCTATGGCTACACCTTC
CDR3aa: CASSQQGAYGYTF

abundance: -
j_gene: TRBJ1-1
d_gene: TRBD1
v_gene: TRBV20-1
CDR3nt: TGCAGTGCTAGAGGAGGGAGGGGGCGCAACACTGAAGCTTTCTTT
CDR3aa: CSARGGRGRNTEAFF

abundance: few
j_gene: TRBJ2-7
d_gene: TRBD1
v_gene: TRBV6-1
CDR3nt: TGTGCCAGCAGTGGGCTTGACAGGGTACGCAACGAGCAGTACTTC
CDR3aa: CASSGLDRVRNEQYF

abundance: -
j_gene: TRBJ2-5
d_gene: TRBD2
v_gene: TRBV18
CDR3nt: TGTGCCAGCTCACCGACCTTCGCTTTTAGCGGGAGGTCGGAGACCCAGTACTTC
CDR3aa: CASSPTFAFSGRSETQYF

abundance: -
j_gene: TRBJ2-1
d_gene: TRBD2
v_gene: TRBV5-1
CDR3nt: TGCGCCAGCAGCTTGGTATCGGGGACTACCTACAATGAGCAGTTCTTC
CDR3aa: CASSLVSGTTYNEQFF

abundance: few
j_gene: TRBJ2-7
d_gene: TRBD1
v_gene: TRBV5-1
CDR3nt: TGCGCCAGCAGCTTGGCCTCCGGACAGGGGACCTACGAGCAGTACTTC
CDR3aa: CASSLASGQGTYEQYF

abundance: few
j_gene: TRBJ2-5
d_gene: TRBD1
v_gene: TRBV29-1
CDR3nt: TGCAGCGTGGACAGGGGTAGGGGAGAGACCCAGTACTTC
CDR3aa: CSVDRGRGETQYF

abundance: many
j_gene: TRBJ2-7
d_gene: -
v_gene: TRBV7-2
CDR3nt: TGTGCCAGCAGCTTAGCCCCTGGGCCTTACGAGCAGTACTTC
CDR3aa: CASSLAPGPYEQYF

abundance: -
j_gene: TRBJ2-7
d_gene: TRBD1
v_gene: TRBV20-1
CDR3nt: TGCAGTGCTGTGGACAGGTCCTACGAGCAGTACTTC
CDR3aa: CSAVDRSYEQYF

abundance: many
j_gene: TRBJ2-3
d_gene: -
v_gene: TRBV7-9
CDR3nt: TGTGCCAGCAGCTTAAGGACCCCCGGCACAGATACGCAGTATTTT
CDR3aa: CASSLRTPGTDTQYF

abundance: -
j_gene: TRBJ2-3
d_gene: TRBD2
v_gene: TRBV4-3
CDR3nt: TGCGCCAGCAGCCTCGGACTAGCGGGAGAGGGGGATACGCAGTATTTT
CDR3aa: CASSLGLAGEGDTQYF

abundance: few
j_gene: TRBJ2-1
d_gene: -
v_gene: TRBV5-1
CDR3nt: TGCGCCAGCAGCTCTTATACCCCTCAGACGAATGAGCAGTTCTTC
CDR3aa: CASSSYTPQTNEQFF

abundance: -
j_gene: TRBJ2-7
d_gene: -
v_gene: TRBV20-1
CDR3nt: TGCAGTGCCCGTGGGTACAGTGAGCAGTACTTC
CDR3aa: CSARGYSEQYF

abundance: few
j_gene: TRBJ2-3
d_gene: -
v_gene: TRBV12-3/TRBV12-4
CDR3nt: TGTGCCAGCAGACAGGGAAGGGTTGGGGCAGATACGCAGTATTTT
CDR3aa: CASRQGRVGADTQYF

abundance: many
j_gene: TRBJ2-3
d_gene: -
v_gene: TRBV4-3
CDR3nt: TGCGCCAGCAGCCAACGGGATTCGGGGGATACGCAGTATTTT
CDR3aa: CASSQRDSGDTQYF

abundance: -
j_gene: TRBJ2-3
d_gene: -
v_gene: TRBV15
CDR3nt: TGTGCCACCAGTACTAGCACCCATACGCAGTATTTT
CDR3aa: CATSTSTHTQYF

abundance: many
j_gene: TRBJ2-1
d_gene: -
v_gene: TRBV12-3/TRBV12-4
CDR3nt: TGTGCCAGCAGTTCCAGGGCCCTTAGGTCCGATGAGCAGTTCTTC
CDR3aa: CASSSRALRSDEQFF

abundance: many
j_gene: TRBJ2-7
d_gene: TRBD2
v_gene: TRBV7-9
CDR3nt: TGTGCCAGCAGCCCGAGGATAGCGGGGGTAACCTACGAGCAGTACTTC
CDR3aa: CASSPRIAGVTYEQYF

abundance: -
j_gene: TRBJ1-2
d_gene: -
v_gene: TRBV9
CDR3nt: TGTGCCAGCAGCGTGGGACACACTAACTATGGCTACACCTTC
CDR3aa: CASSVGHTNYGYTF

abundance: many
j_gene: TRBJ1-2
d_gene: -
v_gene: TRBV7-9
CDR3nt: TGTGCCAGCAGCTTGGGTCTCTATGGCTACACCTTC
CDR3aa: CASSLGLYGYTF

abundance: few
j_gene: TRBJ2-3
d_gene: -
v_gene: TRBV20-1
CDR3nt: TGCAGTGCTAGTCGAAAGGGTGTGGATACGCAGTATTTT
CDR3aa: CSASRKGVDTQYF

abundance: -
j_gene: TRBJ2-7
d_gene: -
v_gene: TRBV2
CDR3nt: TGTGCCAGCAGGGTCGGAGGACTATCCTACGAGCAGTACTTC
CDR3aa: CASRVGGLSYEQYF

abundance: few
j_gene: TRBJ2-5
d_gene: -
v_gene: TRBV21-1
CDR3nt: TGTGCCAGGCCCTCCAGGAACTTACAAGAGACCCAGTACTTC
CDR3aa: CARPSRNLQETQYF

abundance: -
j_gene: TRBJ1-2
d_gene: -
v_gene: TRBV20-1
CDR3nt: TGCAGTGCTCTCTACGACATAGCCACCTTC
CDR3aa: CSALYDIATF